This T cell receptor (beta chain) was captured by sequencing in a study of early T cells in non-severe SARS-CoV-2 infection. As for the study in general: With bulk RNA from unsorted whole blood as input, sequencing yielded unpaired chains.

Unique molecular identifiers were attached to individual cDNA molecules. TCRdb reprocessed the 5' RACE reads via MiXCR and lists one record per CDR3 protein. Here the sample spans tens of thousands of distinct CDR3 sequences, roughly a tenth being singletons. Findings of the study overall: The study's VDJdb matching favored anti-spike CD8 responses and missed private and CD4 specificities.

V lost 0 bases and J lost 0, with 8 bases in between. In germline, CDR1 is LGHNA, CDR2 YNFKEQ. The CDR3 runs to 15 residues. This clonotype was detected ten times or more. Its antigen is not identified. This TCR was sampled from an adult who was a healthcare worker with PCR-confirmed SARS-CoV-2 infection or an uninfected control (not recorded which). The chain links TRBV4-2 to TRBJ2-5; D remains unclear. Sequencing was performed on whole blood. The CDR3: CASSQDQEYQETQYF. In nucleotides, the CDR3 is TGTGCCAGCAGCCAAGATCAGGAATACCAAGAGACCCAGTACTTC.